One and the same sample provided the 27 T cell receptor beta chains below, sequenced in a study of shared clonotypes between healthy human individuals. TCRdb's copy holds only in-frame clones and misses some; the assay was immunoSEQ multiplex PCR. Of approximately 2.5 million clones listed, more than 90% are singletons. Sequencing was carried out using naive CD4+ T cells sorted from blood. Subset here: CD45RA+ positively selected. Receptors originate from a man younger than 35 in good health.

The chain recombines TRBV5-6 with TRBJ2-2; weak D call: TRBD1 (5 bases). Trimming removed 0 bases from V and 1 base from J, with 16 bases in between. CDR3 length equals 18 residues. Germline CDR1 SGHDT, CDR2 YYEEEE. CDR3 residues: CASSLAYGAWGNTGELFF. DNA for the CDR3: TGTGCCAGCAGCTTGGCCTATGGGGCTTGGGGGAACACCGGGGAGCTGTTTTTT.

The chain uses TRBV18 and TRBJ2-5; D is uncertain. The germline V gene encodes CDR1 KGHSH and CDR2 LQKENI. CDR3 length equals 14 residues. V lost 6 bases, J lost 2 bases, and 13 bases lay in between. The CDR3 nucleotides read TGTGCCAGCTCGGTAATTGACGGTCAAGAGACCCAGTACTTC. It specifies CASSVIDGQETQYF.

V usage is TRBV19 and J usage is TRBJ2-1; 8 bases line up with TRBD2. Looked up from germline, CDR1 is LNHDA and CDR2 is SQIVND (reference sequence). The CDR3 consists of 16 residues. The V gene end was trimmed by 3 bases and the J gene end by 10 bases; junction bases not matched to a gene: 14. CDR3 in amino acids: CASSIRTGGRGAEQFF. CDR3 DNA: TGTGCCAGTAGTATTAGAACGGGAGGGCGCGGTGCGGAGCAGTTCTTC.

Turning to this clone: The same CDR3 also results from other DNA sequences found in this sample. The chain links TRBV9 to TRBJ2-7; tentative D call: TRBD2 (5 bases). V lost 4 bases to trimming and J lost 2 bases, with 7 bases between them. There are 12 residues in the CDR3. Per the germline V gene, CDR1 is SGDLS and CDR2 is YYNGEE. The CDR3 is CASSPGTYEQYF. CDR3 coding DNA: TGTGCCAGCAGCCCGGGGACCTACGAGCAGTACTTC.

The gene calls are TRBV28 and TRBJ1-5; 7 bases are shared with TRBD1. Losses at the gene ends were 8 bases for V and 3 bases for J; bases not matched to a gene: 10. The germline V gene encodes CDR1 MDHEN and CDR2 SYDVKM. The CDR3 covers 15 residues. This chain's CDR3 is CASFARDRHNQPQHF. The CDR3 DNA is TGTGCCAGCTTTGCCCGGGACAGACACAATCAGCCCCAGCATTTT.

The rearrangement links TRBV2 to TRBJ2-3; 8 positions agree with TRBD1. V was pared by 6 bases and J by 0 bases, with 8 bases of the junction left unmatched. Germline CDR1 reads SNHLY; CDR2 reads FYNNEI. This CDR3 has 16 amino acids. CDR3 DNA: TGTGCCAGCAGAAGAGACAGGGGTGCAAGCACAGATACGCAGTATTTT. The encoded protein is CASRRDRGASTDTQYF.

CDR3 loop: CASRYQGDSPLHF. The CDR3 DNA follows: TGTGCCAGCAGATACCAGGGTGATTCACCCCTCCACTTT. The gene calls are TRBV5-4 and TRBJ1-6, with D possibly TRBD1 on 5 matching bases. Trimming took off 5 bases at V and 8 bases at J, with 11 bases between the two ends. This CDR3 comprises 13 residues. Germline V gene data show CDR1 as SGHNT and CDR2 as YYREEE (reference sequence).

This chain connects TRBV7-2 to TRBJ2-7; TRBD2 matches at 13 bases. Germline lookup yields CDR1 SGHTA and CDR2 FQGNSA. CDR3 size: 18 residues. The trim removed 3 bases at V and 5 bases at J, leaving 13 bases unmatched. The CDR3 DNA sequence: TGTGCCAGCAGCTTTCCCTTGACTAGCGGGGGGTCTGGGGACGAGCAGTACTTC. It specifies CASSFPLTSGGSGDEQYF. Supplemented by reference TRBV7-2 and TRBJ2-7, the full variable domain reads GAGVSQSPSNKVTEKGKDVELRCDPISGHTALYWYRQSLGQGLEFLIYFQGNSAPDKSGLPSDRFSAERTGGSVSTLTIQRTQQEDSAVYLCASSFPLTSGGSGDEQYFGPGTRLTVT.

In DNA, the CDR3 is TGTGCCTGGAGTCGCCAGGGGGCGAGTCAGCCCCAGCATTTT. Residues: CAWSRQGASQPQHF. The genes are TRBV30 and TRBJ1-5; 8 bases are shared with TRBD1. The CDR3 has 14 residues. V dropped 2 bases and J dropped 6; count of bases not matched to a gene: 6. The germline gives CDR1 GTSNPN, CDR2 SVGIG (reference sequence).

This clone was recorded only once. This specimen includes other DNA sequences encoding the same CDR3. The V gene is TRBV28, the J gene TRBJ1-1; D unclear. V lost 2 bases to trimming and J lost 11 bases, with 6 bases between them. Germline loops: CDR1 MDHEN, CDR2 SYDVKM. CDR3 length: 10 residues. Here the CDR3 reads CASSLGEAFF. CDR3 DNA sequence: TGTGCCAGCAGTTTAGGCGAGGCTTTCTTT. Together with reference TRBV28 and TRBJ1-1, the CDR3 gives the full variable domain: DVKVTQSSRYLVKRTGEKVFLECVQDMDHENMFWYRQDPGLGLRLIYFSYDVKMKEKGDIPEGYSVSREKKERFSLILESASTNQTSMYLCASSLGEAFFGQGTRLTVV.

V is TRBV11-2 and J is TRBJ2-2, with TRBD2 matching over 11 bases. The CDR3 is 14 residues long. Germline V gives CDR1 SGHAT, CDR2 FQNNGV. V lost 3 bases and J lost 13; bases outside the gene matches: 7. CDR3 coding DNA: TGTGCCAGCAGCTTGCAGACTAGCGGGATGGCGCTGTTTTTT. It codes for CASSLQTSGMALFF.

The count of this clone is one. The V call is TRBV4-1, the J call TRBJ2-1, with D possibly being TRBD2 (5 bases). This CDR3 comprises 17 residues. Germline V gene data show CDR1 as MGHRA and CDR2 as YSYEKL. The V and J ends lost 0 bases and 2 bases respectively, with 14 bases between them. CDR3 region: CASSQDGLSGPYNEQFF. DNA for the CDR3: TGCGCCAGCAGCCAAGATGGTCTGAGCGGCCCCTACAATGAGCAGTTCTTC.

The CDR3 is CASSLRLARSSTDTQYF. CDR3 DNA sequence: TGTGCCAGCAGCTTGCGTCTAGCCCGTAGTAGCACAGATACGCAGTATTTT. V and J are TRBV5-5 and TRBJ2-3, with D perhaps TRBD2 (5 bases). CDR1 and CDR2 from the germline V gene are SGHKS and YYEKEE (reference sequence). This CDR3 is built from 17 residues. V was shortened by 1 base and J by 0 bases, with 15 bases between the two germline ends.

Here the CDR3 reads CASSPEQLSSGNTIYF. For the CDR3, the DNA is TGTGCCAGCAGCCCTGAACAGCTCAGCTCTGGAAACACCATATATTTT. The chain links TRBV7-9 to TRBJ1-3; D is uncertain. The germline gives CDR1 SEHNR, CDR2 FQNEAQ (reference sequence). The CDR3 sequence is 16 residues long. V lost 5 bases and J lost 0, with 14 bases in between.

The rearrangement links TRBV9 to TRBJ2-3, with D hard to call. This CDR3 spans 16 amino acids. V shed 0 bases and J shed 0 bases, with 11 bases lying between them. The germline gives CDR1 SGDLS, CDR2 YYNGEE. CDR3 loop: CASSVVGSTSTDTQYF. The CDR3 bases are TGTGCCAGCAGCGTAGTGGGCAGTACTAGCACAGATACGCAGTATTTT.

V and J are TRBV7-9 and TRBJ2-4, with TRBD2 matching over 8 bases. Germline lookup yields CDR1 SEHNR and CDR2 FQNEAQ (reference sequence). The length of the CDR3 is 18 residues. Trimming cost V 5 bases and J 0 bases; bases outside gene matches: 12. CDR3 DNA sequence: TGTGCCAGCAGCAGAGACTTCTTAGCGGGACTAGCCAAAAACATTCAGTACTTC. Its translation is CASSRDFLAGLAKNIQYF.

The genes are TRBV18 and TRBJ1-5; 7 nucleotides align to TRBD1. V trimming: 3 bases; J trimming: 0 bases; junction bases outside the gene matches: 2. The germline gives CDR1 KGHSH, CDR2 LQKENI. The CDR3 covers 15 residues. Here the CDR3 DNA reads TGTGCCAGCTCACCCCGGGACAGTAGCAATCAGCCCCAGCATTTT. It yields the protein CASSPRDSSNQPQHF.

The chain links TRBV28 to TRBJ1-5, with 10 nucleotides matching TRBD1. This CDR3 has 13 residues. Germline V CDR1 and CDR2: MDHEN, SYDVKM. V trimming: 5 bases; J trimming: 8 bases; junction bases outside the gene matches: 3. CDR3 bases: TGTGCCAGCAGTCGACAGGGGGCAAAGCCCCAGCATTTT. It is translated as CASSRQGAKPQHF.

The chain carries TRBV7-2 and TRBJ2-1; D perhaps matches TRBD2 (5 bases). The CDR3 consists of 15 residues. Trimming stripped 1 base from V and 8 bases from J, with 15 bases between. The germline V gene has CDR1 SGHTA and CDR2 FQGNSA. The CDR3 DNA reads as TGTGCCAGCAGCTTAGGGACGGGAACGGGCTATGAGCAGTTCTTC. Its protein product is CASSLGTGTGYEQFF.

The chain couples TRBV18 to TRBJ2-1; TRBD2 is a possible D gene (5 bases). This CDR3 spans 11 amino acids. V gave up 3 bases and J gave up 9 bases, with 6 bases separating them. Germline V lookup: CDR1 KGHSH, CDR2 LQKENI. CDR3 DNA sequence: TGTGCCAGCTCACCGAGGGCTGAGCAGTTCTTC. Residues: CASSPRAEQFF.

V is TRBV27 and J is TRBJ1-5; TRBD1 agrees at 12 bases. V lost 5 bases and J lost 0; bases outside the gene matches: 8. In germline, CDR1 is MNHEY, CDR2 SMNVEV (reference sequence). The CDR3 length is 18 residues. CDR3: CASSPGTGGRDSNQPQHF. Here the CDR3 DNA reads TGTGCCAGCAGTCCCGGGACAGGGGGCAGGGATAGCAATCAGCCCCAGCATTTT.

The chain employs TRBV18 and TRBJ1-3; 8 bases line up with TRBD1. Germline trimming cut 1 base from V and 0 bases from J; bases unmatched to any gene: 5. This CDR3 spans 17 amino acids. Germline CDR1 and CDR2: KGHSH and LQKENI. CDR3 region: CASSPLGQGSSGNTIYF. CDR3 bases: TGTGCCAGCTCACCACTTGGACAGGGCTCCTCTGGAAACACCATATATTTT.

This clone turned up a few times. The chain links TRBV30 to TRBJ1-5; no clear D. This CDR3 has 12 amino acids. Trimming left V 1 base short and J 6 bases short, with 7 bases between. Germline lookup yields CDR1 GTSNPN and CDR2 SVGIG (reference sequence). CDR3 DNA sequence: TGTGCCTGGAGTGGGAACGGTCAGCCCCAGCATTTT. Residues: CAWSGNGQPQHF.

This clone was observed once. The rearrangement links TRBV28 to TRBJ1-5, with 9 bases that match TRBD1. This CDR3 has 16 amino acids. CDR1 and CDR2 (germline): MDHEN, SYDVKM. V lost 3 bases to trimming and J lost 6 bases; unmatched junction nucleotides: 9. The CDR3 DNA is TGTGCCAGCAGTTTGGGAGGGGGACAGGGTGCTCAGCCCCAGCATTTT. This sequence encodes CASSLGGGQGAQPQHF.

The chain joins TRBV5-1 to TRBJ2-5; 10 bases are shared with TRBD2. V lost 3 bases and J lost 3; bases outside the gene matches: 2. The CDR3 sequence is 14 residues long. From germline, CDR1 is SGHRS and CDR2 YFSETQ. CDR3 sequence: CASSYGTSEETQYF. CDR3 nucleotides: TGCGCCAGCAGCTACGGGACTAGCGAAGAGACCCAGTACTTC.

The chain links TRBV19 to TRBJ1-6; D is undetermined. CDR1 LNHDA and CDR2 SQIVND come from the germline V gene (reference sequence). V was shortened by 3 bases and J by 8 bases, with 14 bases between the two germline ends. The CDR3 sequence is 15 residues long. Here the CDR3 reads CASSIGGRTDSPLHF. The CDR3 DNA follows: TGTGCCAGTAGTATTGGCGGCCGGACGGATTCACCCCTCCACTTT.

The chain is built from TRBV28 and TRBJ1-1; D is possibly TRBD1 (6 bases). Germline V gene sequence: CDR1 MDHEN, CDR2 SYDVKM. The CDR3 loop spans 14 amino acids. Trimming pared 6 bases from V and 0 bases from J, leaving 11 bases between. This chain's CDR3 is CASSNGQLNTEAFF. The CDR3 region has the DNA TGTGCCAGCAGCAACGGACAGCTGAACACTGAAGCTTTCTTT. The full variable domain, its missing parts supplied by reference TRBV28 and TRBJ1-1, is DVKVTQSSRYLVKRTGEKVFLECVQDMDHENMFWYRQDPGLGLRLIYFSYDVKMKEKGDIPEGYSVSREKKERFSLILESASTNQTSMYLCASSNGQLNTEAFFGQGTRLTVV.